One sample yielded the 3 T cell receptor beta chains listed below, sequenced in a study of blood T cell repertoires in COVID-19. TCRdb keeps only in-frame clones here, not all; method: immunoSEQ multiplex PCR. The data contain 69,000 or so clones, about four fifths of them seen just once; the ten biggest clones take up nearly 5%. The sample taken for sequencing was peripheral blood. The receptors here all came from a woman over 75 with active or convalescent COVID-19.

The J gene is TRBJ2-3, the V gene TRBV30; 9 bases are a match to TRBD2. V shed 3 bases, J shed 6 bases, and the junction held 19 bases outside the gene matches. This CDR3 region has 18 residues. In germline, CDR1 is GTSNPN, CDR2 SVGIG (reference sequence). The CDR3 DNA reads TGTGCCTGGAGCGCCCCCCTGGGCGGGGGGGCGAATAAGGATACGCAGTATTTT. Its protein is CAWSAPLGGGANKDTQYF. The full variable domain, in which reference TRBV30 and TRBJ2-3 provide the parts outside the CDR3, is SQTIHQWPATLVQPVGSPLSLECTVEGTSNPNLYWYRQAAGRGLQLLFYSVGIGQISSEVPQNLSASRPQDRQFILSSKKLLLSDSGFYLCAWSAPLGGGANKDTQYFGPGTRLTVL.

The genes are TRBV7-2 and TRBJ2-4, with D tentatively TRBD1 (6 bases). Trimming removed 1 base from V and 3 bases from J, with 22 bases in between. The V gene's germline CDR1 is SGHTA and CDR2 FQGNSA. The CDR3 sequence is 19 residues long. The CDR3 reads CASSLGAYSVSRGKNIQYF. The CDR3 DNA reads TGTGCCAGCAGCTTAGGGGCGTACAGCGTGTCCAGGGGCAAAAACATTCAGTACTTC.

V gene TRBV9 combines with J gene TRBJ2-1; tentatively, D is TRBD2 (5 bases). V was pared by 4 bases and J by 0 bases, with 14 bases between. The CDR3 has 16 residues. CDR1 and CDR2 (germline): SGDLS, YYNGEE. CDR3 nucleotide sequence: TGTGCCAGCAGCCCCGATGAGGGCCCCTCCTACAATGAGCAGTTCTTC. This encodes CASSPDEGPSYNEQFF.